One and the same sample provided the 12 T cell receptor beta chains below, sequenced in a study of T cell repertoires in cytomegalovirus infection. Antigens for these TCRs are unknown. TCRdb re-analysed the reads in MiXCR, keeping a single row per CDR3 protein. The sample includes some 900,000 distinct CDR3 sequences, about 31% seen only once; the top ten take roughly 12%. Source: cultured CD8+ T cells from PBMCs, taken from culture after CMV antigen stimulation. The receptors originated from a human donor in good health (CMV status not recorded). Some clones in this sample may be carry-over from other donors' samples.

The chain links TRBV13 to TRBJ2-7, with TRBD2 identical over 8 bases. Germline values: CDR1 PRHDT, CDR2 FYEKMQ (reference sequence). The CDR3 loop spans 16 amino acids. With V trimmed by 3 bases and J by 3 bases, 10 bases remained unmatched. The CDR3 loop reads CASSLRGAGEFYEQYF. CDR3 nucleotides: TGTGCCAGCAGCTTGAGAGGAGCGGGGGAATTCTACGAGCAGTACTTC.

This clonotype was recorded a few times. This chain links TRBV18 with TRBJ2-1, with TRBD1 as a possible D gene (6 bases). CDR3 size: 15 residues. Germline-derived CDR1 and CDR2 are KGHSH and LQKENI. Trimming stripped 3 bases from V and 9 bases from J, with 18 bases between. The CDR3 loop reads CASSPEDRSPFEQFF. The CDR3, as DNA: TGTGCCAGCTCACCCGAAGACAGGTCCCCCTTTGAGCAGTTCTTC.

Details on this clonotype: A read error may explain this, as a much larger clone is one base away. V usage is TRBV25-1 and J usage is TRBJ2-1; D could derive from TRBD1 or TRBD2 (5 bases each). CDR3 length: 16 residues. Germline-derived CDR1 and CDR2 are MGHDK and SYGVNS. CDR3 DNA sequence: TGTGCCAACAGTGAATTAAGGGGACGAACCTACAATGAGCAGTTCTTC. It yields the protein CANSELRGRTYNEQFF.

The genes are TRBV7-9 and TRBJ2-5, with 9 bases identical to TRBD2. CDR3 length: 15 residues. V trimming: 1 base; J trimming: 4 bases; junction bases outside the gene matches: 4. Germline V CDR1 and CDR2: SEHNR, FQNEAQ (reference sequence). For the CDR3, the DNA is TGTGCCAGCAGCTTAGGGACTAGCGCCGGAGAGACCCAGTACTTC. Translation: CASSLGTSAGETQYF.

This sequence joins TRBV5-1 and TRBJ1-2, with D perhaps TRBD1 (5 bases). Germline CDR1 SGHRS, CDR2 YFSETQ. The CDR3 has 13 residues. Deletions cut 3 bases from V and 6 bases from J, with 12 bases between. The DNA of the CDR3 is TGCGCCAGCAGCTATCTGGGGGACGATGGCTACACCTTC. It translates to CASSYLGDDGYTF.

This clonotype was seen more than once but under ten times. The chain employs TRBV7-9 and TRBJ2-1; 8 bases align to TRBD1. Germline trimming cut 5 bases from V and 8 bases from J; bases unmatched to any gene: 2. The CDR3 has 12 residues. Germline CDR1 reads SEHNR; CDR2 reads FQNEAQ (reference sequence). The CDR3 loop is CASSEDRDEQFF. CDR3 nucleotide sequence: TGTGCCAGCAGCGAGGACAGGGATGAGCAGTTCTTC.

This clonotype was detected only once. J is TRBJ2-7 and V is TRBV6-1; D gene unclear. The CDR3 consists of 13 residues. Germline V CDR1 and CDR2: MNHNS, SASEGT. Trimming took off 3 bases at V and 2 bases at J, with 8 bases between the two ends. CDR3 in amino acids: CASSEDFAYEQYV. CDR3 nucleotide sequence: TGTGCCAGCAGTGAGGATTTCGCCTACGAGCAGTACGTC.

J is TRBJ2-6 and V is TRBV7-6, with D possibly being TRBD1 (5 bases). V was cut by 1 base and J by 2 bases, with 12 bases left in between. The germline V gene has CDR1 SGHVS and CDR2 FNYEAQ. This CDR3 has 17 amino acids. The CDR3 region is CASSLGQGRTGANVLTF. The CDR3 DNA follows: TGTGCCAGCAGCTTAGGGCAGGGTAGGACTGGGGCCAACGTCCTGACTTTC.

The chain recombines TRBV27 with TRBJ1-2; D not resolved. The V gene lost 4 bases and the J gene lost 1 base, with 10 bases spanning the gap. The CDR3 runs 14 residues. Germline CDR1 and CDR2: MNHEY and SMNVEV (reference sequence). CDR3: CASSYDGINYGYTF. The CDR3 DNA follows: TGTGCCAGCAGTTATGACGGAATTAACTATGGCTACACCTTC.

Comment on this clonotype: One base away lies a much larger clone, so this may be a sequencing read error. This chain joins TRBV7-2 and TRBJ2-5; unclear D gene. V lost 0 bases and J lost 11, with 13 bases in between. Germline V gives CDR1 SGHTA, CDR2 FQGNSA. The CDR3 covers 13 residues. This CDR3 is CASSLADPALQYF. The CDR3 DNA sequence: TGTGCCAGCAGCTTAGCCGATCCTGCTCTACAGTACTTC.

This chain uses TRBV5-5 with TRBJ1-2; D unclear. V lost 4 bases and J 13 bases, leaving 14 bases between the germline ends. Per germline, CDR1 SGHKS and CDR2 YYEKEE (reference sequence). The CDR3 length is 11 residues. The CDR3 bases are TGTGCCAGCAGCCCCGGCGGGCTTTTCACCTTC. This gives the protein CASSPGGLFTF.

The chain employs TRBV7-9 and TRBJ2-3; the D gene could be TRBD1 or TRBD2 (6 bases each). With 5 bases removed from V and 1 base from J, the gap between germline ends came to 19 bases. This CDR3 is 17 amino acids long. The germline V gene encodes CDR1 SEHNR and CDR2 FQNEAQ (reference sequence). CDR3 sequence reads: CASSDTEGGPRTDTQYF. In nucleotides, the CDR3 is TGTGCCAGCAGCGACACGGAGGGGGGACCTCGCACAGATACGCAGTATTTT.